This record concerns one TCR beta chain sequence. Sequencing used immunoSEQ multiplex PCR; TCRdb keeps in-frame clones, though not all of them. This table holds just over 150,000 clones, about nine tenths found once. The sample is drawn from a study of blood T cell repertoires in COVID-19. Overall study: The origin of the acute and convalescent COVID-19 samples was the United States, Italy and Spain. T cells, B-cell-depleted T cells, or PBMCs provided the cDNA or gDNA that served as material.

Between the trimmed V and J ends, which lost 1 base and 11 bases, there was a span of 21 bases. Germline V gene lookup returns CDR1 MNHNS and CDR2 SASEGT. The CDR3 loop spans 16 amino acids. The chain links TRBV6-1 to TRBJ1-5; the D gene is possibly TRBD1 (6 bases). This sequence originates from a woman in her 70s with acute or convalescent COVID-19. The sequenced material came from peripheral blood. CDR3 nucleotide sequence: TGTGCCAGCAGTGAAGGTGGGGTGGGGGCGAGGAGGACCCAGCATTTT. Protein: CASSEGGVGARRTQHF.